This note documents a single TCR beta chain sequence. All patients were untreated before thyroid surgery. TCRdb reprocessed the PCR reads via MiXCR. The sample includes approximately 9,700 clones, approximately 33% of them seen just once. The record originates from a study of metastatic and nonmetastatic thyroid tumors. The CDR3 is 13 residues long. Per the germline V gene, CDR1 is MNHEY and CDR2 is SVGAGI. V was clipped by 0 bases and J by 0 bases, with 3 bases between them. Source material: tumor tissue. This receptor was obtained from a female donor with papillary thyroid cancer or a benign thyroid nodule (not recorded which). Some clones in this sample may be carry-over from other donors' samples. This sequence joins TRBV6-5 and TRBJ2-7; D is unclear. The CDR3 DNA is TGTGCCAGCAGTTACTCTGGCTCCTACGAGCAGTACTTC. Translating gives CASSYSGSYEQYF.